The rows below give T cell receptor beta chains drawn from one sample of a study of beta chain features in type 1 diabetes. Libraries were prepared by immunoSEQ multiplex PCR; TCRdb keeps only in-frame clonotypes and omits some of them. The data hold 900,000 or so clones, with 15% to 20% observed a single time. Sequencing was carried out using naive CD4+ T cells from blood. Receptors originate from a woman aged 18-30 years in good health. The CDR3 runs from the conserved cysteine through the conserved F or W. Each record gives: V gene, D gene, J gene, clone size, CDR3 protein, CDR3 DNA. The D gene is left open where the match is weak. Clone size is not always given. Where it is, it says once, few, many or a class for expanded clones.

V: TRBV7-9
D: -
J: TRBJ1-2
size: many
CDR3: CASSLHYGYTF
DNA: TGTGCCAGCAGCTTACACTATGGCTACACCTTC

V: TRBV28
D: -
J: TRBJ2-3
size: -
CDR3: CASRLTWRRHTDTQYF
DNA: TGTGCCAGCAGGCTTACGTGGCGGAGACACACAGATACGCAGTATTTT

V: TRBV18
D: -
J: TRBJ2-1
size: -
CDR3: CASSPGRIEQFF
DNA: TGTGCCAGCTCACCCGGCCGGATCGAGCAGTTCTTC

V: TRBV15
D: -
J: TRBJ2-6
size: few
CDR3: CATSRDDGVAGANVLTF
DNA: TGTGCCACCAGCAGAGACGATGGAGTCGCTGGGGCCAACGTCCTGACTTTC

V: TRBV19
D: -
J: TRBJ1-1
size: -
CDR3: CASSIISRGTEAFF
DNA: TGTGCCAGTAGTATTATTAGCAGGGGTACTGAAGCTTTCTTT

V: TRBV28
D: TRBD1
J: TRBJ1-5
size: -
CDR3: CASSHGQANQPQHF
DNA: TGTGCCAGCAGCCACGGACAGGCCAATCAGCCCCAGCATTTT

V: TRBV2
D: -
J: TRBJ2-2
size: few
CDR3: CASSEVSGELFF
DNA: TGTGCCAGCAGTGAGGTGTCCGGGGAGCTGTTTTTT

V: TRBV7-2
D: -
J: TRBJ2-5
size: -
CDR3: CASTEGLRKETQYF
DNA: TGTGCCAGTACCGAGGGATTGCGCAAAGAGACCCAGTACTTC

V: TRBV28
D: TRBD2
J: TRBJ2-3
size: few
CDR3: CASSLGTSGDTDTQYF
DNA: TGTGCCAGCAGTCTCGGGACTAGCGGAGACACAGATACGCAGTATTTT

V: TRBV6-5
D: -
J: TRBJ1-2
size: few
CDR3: CASSLDGPHLYGYTF
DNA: TGTGCCAGCAGCTTGGACGGGCCGCATCTGTATGGCTACACCTTC

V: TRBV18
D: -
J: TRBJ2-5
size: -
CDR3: CASSREDGQETQYF
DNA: TGTGCCAGCTCACGAGAAGACGGGCAAGAGACCCAGTACTTC

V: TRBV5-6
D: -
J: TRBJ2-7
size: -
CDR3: CASSPRGGEQYF
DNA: TGTGCCAGCAGTCCTCGTGGGGGCGAGCAGTACTTC

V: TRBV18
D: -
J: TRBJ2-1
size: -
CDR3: CASSISYNEQFF
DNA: TGTGCCAGCTCGATTTCCTACAATGAGCAGTTCTTC

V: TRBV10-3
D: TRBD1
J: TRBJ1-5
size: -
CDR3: CASKQGEFNQPQHF
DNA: TGTGCCAGTAAACAGGGGGAGTTTAATCAGCCCCAGCATTTT

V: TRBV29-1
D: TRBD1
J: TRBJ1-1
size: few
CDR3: CSVAGTADTEAFF
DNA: TGCAGCGTCGCCGGGACAGCCGACACTGAAGCTTTCTTT

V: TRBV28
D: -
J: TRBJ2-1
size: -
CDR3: CASPPGEAGNPYNEQFF
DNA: TGTGCCAGCCCACCCGGGGAGGCCGGTAACCCCTACAATGAGCAGTTCTTC

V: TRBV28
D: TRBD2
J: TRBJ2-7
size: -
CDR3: CASSLLGGSPYQQYF
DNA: TGTGCCAGCAGTTTACTGGGCGGGAGTCCCTACCAGCAGTACTTC

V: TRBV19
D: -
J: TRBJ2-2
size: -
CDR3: CASSIDLRRKRTGELFF
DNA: TGTGCCAGTAGTATAGATCTAAGGCGGAAGAGGACCGGGGAGCTGTTTTTT

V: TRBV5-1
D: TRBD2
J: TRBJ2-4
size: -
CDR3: CASSFSGTQAKNIQYF
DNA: TGCGCCAGCAGCTTTAGCGGGACTCAAGCCAAAAACATTCAGTACTTC